These 12 T cell receptor beta chains were sequenced from one sample in a study of CD8 T cells in Susac syndrome. RNA in amounts of roughly 0.5 to 1 ug was reverse transcribed with random hexamers. Each CDR3 protein is one row after TCRdb ran MiXCR on the immunoSEQ multiplex PCR reads. The table lists about 90,000 distinct CDR3 sequences, roughly 91% of them singletons. The specimen was CD8+ T cells from PBMCs. These receptor sequences come from a human donor in good health.

V is TRBV25-1 and J is TRBJ1-2; no clear D gene. Germline V gene data show CDR1 as MGHDK and CDR2 as SYGVNS. This CDR3 spans 15 amino acids. V lost 1 base and J 0 bases, leaving 9 bases between the germline ends. DNA for the CDR3: TGTGCCAGCAGTGAATCCGCGGCAGCTAACTATGGCTACACCTTC. Translation: CASSESAAANYGYTF.

This rearrangement joins TRBV29-1 to TRBJ1-1; 8 positions agree with TRBD1. Trimming at V came to 6 bases and at J to 0 bases, leaving 6 bases not matched to a gene. The CDR3 is 14 amino acids. From germline, CDR1 is SQVTM and CDR2 ANQGSEA. In DNA form, the CDR3 reads TGCAGCGTCGCTGACAGGGGCCTGAACACTGAAGCTTTCTTT. Amino acids: CSVADRGLNTEAFF.

The rearrangement joins TRBV29-1 to TRBJ1-3; D gene unclear. The ends were cut back, 4 bases at V and 3 bases at J, with 10 bases in the middle. This CDR3 has 13 amino acids. In germline, CDR1 is SQVTM, CDR2 ANQGSEA. Written as DNA, the CDR3 is TGCAGCGTTGTTGGGGAAGATGGAAACACCATATATTTT. As protein: CSVVGEDGNTIYF.

This clonotype was seen a single time. The chain couples TRBV23-1 to TRBJ1-1; D remains unclear. TRBV23-1 counts as an open reading frame of uncertain function. The CDR3 is made up of 11 amino acids. V was shortened by 0 bases and J by 8 bases, with 4 bases between the two germline ends. This CDR3 is CASSQSIEAFF. The CDR3 coding sequence is TGCGCCAGCAGTCAATCAATAGAAGCTTTCTTT.

The V and J genes are TRBV7-7 and TRBJ2-5, with TRBD2 matching 14 bases. Germline CDR1 and CDR2: SSHAT and FNYEAQ (reference sequence). The trim removed 5 bases at V and 3 bases at J, leaving 5 bases unmatched. This CDR3 has 16 amino acids. The DNA for the CDR3 is TGTGCCAGCAGCCCCCCGGGACTAGCGGGGGAAGAGACCCAGTACTTC. This translates into CASSPPGLAGEETQYF.

CDR3 sequence: CSARPLRGGATDTQYF. In nucleotides, the CDR3 is TGCAGTGCTAGACCCCTGCGGGGGGGCGCTACAGATACGCAGTATTTT. This chain links TRBV20-1 with TRBJ2-3; 9 bases align to TRBD2. J lost 3 bases, V lost 2 bases, and 9 bases had no gene match. This CDR3 spans 16 amino acids. Germline V lookup: CDR1 DFQATT, CDR2 SNEGSKA (reference sequence).

The chain recombines TRBV2 with TRBJ1-4, with D possibly matching TRBD1 (5 bases). Trimming pared 6 bases from V and 8 bases from J, leaving 16 bases between. In germline, CDR1 is SNHLY, CDR2 FYNNEI. The CDR3 is 14 amino acids. CDR3 sequence (DNA): TGTGCCAGCAGCCTGGGACGATTATTCGAAAAACTGTTTTTT. Translated: CASSLGRLFEKLFF.

The chain joins TRBV13 to TRBJ2-5; no clear D gene. The CDR3 spans 14 residues. Per germline, CDR1 PRHDT and CDR2 FYEKMQ (reference sequence). V lost 5 bases and J lost 2, with 12 bases in between. CDR3 in amino acids: CASSAGDRQETQYF. CDR3 bases: TGTGCCAGCAGCGCAGGTGATCGGCAAGAGACCCAGTACTTC.

The CDR3 loop is CASSVASEDRIYGYTF. Written as DNA, the CDR3 is TGTGCCAGCAGCGTAGCCTCCGAGGACAGGATCTATGGCTACACCTTC. The V gene is TRBV9, the J gene TRBJ1-2, with 7 bases aligning to TRBD1. There are 16 residues in the CDR3. J lost 4 bases, V lost 0 bases, and 9 bases had no gene match. Germline V lookup: CDR1 SGDLS, CDR2 YYNGEE.

The chain recombines TRBV19 with TRBJ2-5; TRBD2 matches 9 bases. CDR3 length: 15 residues. V shed 3 bases and J 5 bases; nucleotides not matched to a gene: 7. The V gene's germline CDR1 is LNHDA and CDR2 SQIVND (reference sequence). The CDR3 spells CASSIGRGGPETQYF. CDR3 DNA sequence: TGTGCCAGTAGTATTGGGCGGGGGGGCCCCGAGACCCAGTACTTC.

The chain employs TRBV6-5 and TRBJ1-5; a weak D match, TRBD1 (5 bases). The CDR3 is 15 residues long. Deletions cut 8 bases from V and 1 base from J, with 15 bases between. The germline gives CDR1 MNHEY, CDR2 SVGAGI. The CDR3 sequence: CASRPVQASNQPQHF. The DNA for the CDR3 is TGTGCCAGCCGACCCGTACAGGCAAGCAATCAGCCCCAGCATTTT.

V and J are TRBV5-4 and TRBJ2-7, with a tentative D call TRBD2 (5 bases). The CDR3 has 13 residues. In germline, CDR1 is SGHNT, CDR2 YYREEE (reference sequence). Deletions cut 2 bases from V and 0 bases from J, with 6 bases between. CDR3 nucleotides: TGTGCCAGCAGCTTCGGGGACTCCTACGAGCAGTACTTC. Translated, it gives CASSFGDSYEQYF.